One sample yielded the 18 T cell receptor beta chains listed below, sequenced in a study of T cell repertoires in aging, cancer and after chemotherapy (dated by TCRdb to about 2019). Instead of sorted cells or RNA, genomic DNA extracted from peripheral blood served as the source for amplifying TCR beta rearrangements. Sequencing was carried out with an Illumina MiSeq. Multiplex touch-down PCR with a mixed TRB-A/B primer pool was used to amplify rearranged TRB sequences covering the V, D and J segments. TCRdb ran its own pipeline on the public reads, namely fastp trimming at Q25 and MiXCR clone calling, and kept in-frame beta chains. Rows are unified per CDR3 protein, each entry keeping the most common DNA and genes. The sample has around 1,800 distinct CDR3 sequences on record, about a fifth of them singletons. The ten largest clones capture 25% to 30% of the sample. The sequenced material came from blood. The origin of the receptors is a human donor with a blood cancer.

The J gene is TRBJ2-7, the V gene TRBV28; D gene unclear. Trimming left V 4 bases short and J 8 bases short, with 12 bases between. The germline CDR1 and CDR2 sequences are MDHEN and SYDVKM. This CDR3 spans 12 amino acids. CDR3 residues: CASSSHDPKQYF. CDR3 nucleotide sequence: TGTGCCAGCAGTTCCCATGATCCCAAGCAGTACTTC.

On this clonotype: A much larger clone differs by one base, so this may be a read error. This CDR3 is missing its conserved last phenylalanine or tryptophan, likely due to a read error. The rearrangement joins TRBV20-1 to TRBJ1-2; D remains ambiguous. The CDR3 loop spans 14 amino acids. The V gene's germline CDR1 is DFQATT and CDR2 SNEGSKA (reference sequence). V gave up 0 bases and J gave up 1 base, with 9 bases separating them. The CDR3 coding sequence is TGCAGTGCTAGAGATCATCGGGTTAACTATGGCTACACCATC. The encoded protein is CSARDHRVNYGYTI.

To note about this clonotype: This clone may be a read error of a much larger clone one base away. The chain recombines TRBV18 with TRBJ2-2; no firm D call. Germline V gene data show CDR1 as KGHSH and CDR2 as LQKENI. V dropped 7 bases and J dropped 3 bases, with 12 bases sitting between them. The CDR3 runs 14 residues. The DNA for the CDR3 is TGTGCCAGCTTACCCCGTCTAGACACCGGGGAGCTGTTTTTT. Encoded protein: CASLPRLDTGELFF.

This clonotype counts as medium-sized. This sequence joins TRBV6-6 and TRBJ1-2; 8 bases match TRBD1. After removal of 5 bases from V and 5 bases from J, the junction contained 7 bases not matched to a gene. Germline loops: CDR1 MNHNY, CDR2 SVGAGI (reference sequence). CDR3 length: 14 residues. As DNA, the CDR3 is TGTGCCAGCAGTATTGGACAGGGCAGATATGGCTACACCTTC. Protein product: CASSIGQGRYGYTF.

The chain uses TRBV5-4 and TRBJ1-4; D may be TRBD1 (6 bases). The length of the CDR3 is 17 residues. Trimming took off 4 bases at V and 1 base at J, with 17 bases between the two ends. CDR1 SGHNT and CDR2 YYREEE come from the germline V gene (reference sequence). CDR3 protein: CASSLGLGAGTNEKLFF. Here the CDR3 DNA reads TGTGCCAGCAGCCTTGGACTGGGGGCGGGAACTAATGAAAAACTGTTTTTT. The variable domain in full, with the rest retrieved from reference TRBV5-4 and TRBJ1-4, is ETGVTQSPTHLIKTRGQQVTLRCSSQSGHNTVSWYQQALGQGPQFIFQYYREEENGRGNFPPRFSGLQFPNYSSELNVNALELDDSALYLCASSLGLGAGTNEKLFFGSGTQLSVL.

The chain combines TRBV20-1 with TRBJ1-1; unclear D gene. Germline CDR1 DFQATT, CDR2 SNEGSKA (reference sequence). Trimming took off 5 bases at V and 2 bases at J, with 6 bases between the two ends. This CDR3 has 11 amino acids. DNA of the CDR3: TGCAGTGCTCCCGATAACACTGAAGCTTTCTTT. Its translation is CSAPDNTEAFF.

Within the sample, this clonotype is medium-sized (0.01 to 0.1%). V gene TRBV10-3 combines with J gene TRBJ1-2; the match to TRBD1 covers 7 bases. The CDR3 is made up of 14 amino acids. V was clipped by 4 bases and J by 2 bases; unmatched bases: 4. The germline V gene encodes CDR1 ENHRY and CDR2 SYGVKD. The CDR3 nucleotides are TGTGCCATCAGTGTGAGACAGGGAAACTATGGCTACACCTTC. It codes for CAISVRQGNYGYTF.

Turning to this clonotype: This clone may be a read error of a much larger clone one base away. Since the CDR3 does not end with the conserved phenylalanine or tryptophan, this likely comes from a read error. This rearrangement joins TRBV7-2 to TRBJ2-7; D is perhaps TRBD1 or TRBD2 (5 bases each). The V end was cut by 10 bases, the J end by 5 bases, with 21 bases between. CDR1 and CDR2 (germline): SGHTA, FQGNSA. CDR3 length equals 14 residues. The CDR3 loop is CAISDAGSRDEQYL. DNA of the CDR3: TGTGCCATCAGTGACGCAGGGAGCCGCGACGAGCAGTACTTA.

This clonotype qualifies as medium-sized. V usage is TRBV5-1 and J usage is TRBJ1-2, with 12 positions matching TRBD1. J lost 7 bases, V lost 4 bases, and 8 bases had no gene match. Germline V gene sequence: CDR1 SGHRS, CDR2 YFSETQ. The CDR3 is 15 amino acids. CDR3 sequence (DNA): TGCGCCAGCAGCCCTGGGACAGGGGGCGGATTTGGCTACACCTTC. It yields the protein CASSPGTGGGFGYTF.

This clonotype was seen a few times. This chain joins TRBV20-1 and TRBJ1-2, with unresolved D. CDR1 DFQATT and CDR2 SNEGSKA come from the germline V gene (reference sequence). The CDR3 has 11 amino acids. Trimming took off 0 bases at V and 10 bases at J, with 9 bases between the two ends. CDR3 loop: CSARDLGDYTF. The DNA for the CDR3 is TGCAGTGCTAGAGATCTTGGGGACTACACCTTC.

On this clonotype itself: One end of the junction does not line up with germline, which may come from a read error. This chain connects TRBV6-2 or TRBV6-3 to TRBJ2-7, with TRBD2 matching 12 bases. The CDR3 spans 15 residues. From germline, CDR1 is MNHEY and CDR2 SVGEGT. CDR3 sequence reads: CASSLLAGGGYKQYF. DNA for the CDR3: TGTGCGAGCAGCCTCCTAGCGGGAGGGGGATACAAGCAGTACTTC.

This clonotype was counted a few times. The rearrangement joins TRBV7-9 to TRBJ1-5; D may be TRBD1 (5 bases). Per germline, CDR1 SEHNR and CDR2 FQNEAQ (reference sequence). This CDR3 spans 14 amino acids. Trimming took 1 base from V and 5 from J, leaving 9 bases between them. The CDR3 DNA follows: TGTGCCAGCAGCTTAGGGCCCAGGGATCAGCCCCAGCATTTT. Protein product: CASSLGPRDQPQHF.

The chain joins TRBV27 to TRBJ2-1, with 8 bases matching TRBD1. Germline-derived CDR1 and CDR2 are MNHEY and SMNVEV (reference sequence). Trimming cost V 5 bases and J 2 bases; bases outside gene matches: 2. The CDR3 length is 14 residues. The chain's CDR3 is CASSLGQAYNEQFF. CDR3 in DNA: TGTGCCAGCAGTCTGGGACAGGCCTACAATGAGCAGTTCTTC.

This clonotype has only a few counts. The gene calls are TRBV7-9 and TRBJ1-2, with D perhaps TRBD1 (5 bases). The CDR3 runs 13 residues. V was shortened by 2 bases and J by 8 bases, with 12 bases between the two germline ends. CDR1 and CDR2 (germline): SEHNR, FQNEAQ (reference sequence). CDR3 sequence reads: CASSLRGSRGYTF. The CDR3, as DNA: TGTGCCAGCAGCTTACGGGGGTCTAGGGGCTACACCTTC.

The V gene is TRBV7-9, the J gene TRBJ2-3; TRBD2 matches at 7 bases. V gave up 5 bases and J gave up 2 bases; unmatched junction bases: 4. The CDR3 consists of 14 residues. Per germline, CDR1 SEHNR and CDR2 FQNEAQ (reference sequence). CDR3 loop: CASSPLAVTDTQYF. The CDR3 DNA sequence: TGTGCCAGCAGCCCGCTAGCGGTCACAGATACGCAGTATTTT.

By share of the sample, this clonotype is medium-sized. The V and J genes are TRBV18 and TRBJ1-1; TRBD1 is a possible D gene (6 bases). Germline lookup yields CDR1 KGHSH and CDR2 LQKENI. Trimming cost V 5 bases and J 5 bases, with 12 bases left between them. This CDR3 comprises 13 residues. CDR3 nucleotide sequence: TGTGCCAGCTCAGATACAAGGGGGACTGAAGCTTTCTTT. Amino acids: CASSDTRGTEAFF.

This clonotype was seen only a few times. The J gene is TRBJ2-7, the V gene TRBV14; TRBD2 agrees at 9 bases. The junction had 5 bases not matched to a gene; V was cut back by 0 bases and J by 2 bases. CDR3 length: 16 amino acids. The germline gives CDR1 SGHDN, CDR2 FVKESK. The CDR3 spells CASSQDSASGTYEQYF. The CDR3 DNA sequence: TGTGCCAGCAGCCAAGATTCAGCTAGCGGGACCTACGAGCAGTACTTC.

The chain links TRBV27 to TRBJ1-2; 10 bases line up with TRBD1. The germline V gene encodes CDR1 MNHEY and CDR2 SMNVEV (reference sequence). This CDR3 has 13 residues. V shed 6 bases, J shed 8 bases, and the junction held 6 bases outside the gene matches. The CDR3 region has the DNA TGTGCCAGCAGCCCCGGGACAGGGGCCGGCTACACCTTC. It codes for CASSPGTGAGYTF.